This T cell receptor (beta chain) derives from a study of CD8+ T cells in alopecia areata. The study's findings and limits: Possibly as an HLA-related effect, TCR sharing across patients appeared less clear than in mice.

Punch biopsies of lesional scalp, plus peripheral blood, were taken from alopecia areata patients. The CDR3 length is 16 residues. Germline V gene data show CDR1 as SEHNR and CDR2 as FQNEAQ (reference sequence). V lost 5 bases to trimming and J lost 0 bases, with 16 bases between them. It was cDNA, reverse transcribed from extracted RNA, that served as the sequencing template. The repertoire was sequenced with immunoSEQ multiplex PCR; TCRdb's copy has only in-frame clones and lacks some. Of 100,000 to 150,000 clones in the sample, approximately 49% were seen once. There are a few counts of this clone. Its specificity is unknown.

The chain couples TRBV7-9 to TRBJ1-1; perhaps TRBD1 as D (5 bases). The sequence derives from a human donor with alopecia areata. Sequencing used CD8+ T cells sorted from blood, obtained at week 0. CDR3: CASSDAVGGMNTEAFF. In nucleotides, the CDR3 is TGTGCCAGCAGCGACGCGGTTGGGGGAATGAACACTGAAGCTTTCTTT.